The rows below give T cell receptor beta chains drawn from one sample of a study of blood T cell repertoires in COVID-19. Assay used: immunoSEQ multiplex PCR; TCRdb lists only in-frame clones, some missing. The top ten clones hold roughly 5% of a sample with about 78,000 clones, around nine tenths of them seen once. Sample: peripheral blood. The receptors originated from a man aged 50 to 59 with active or convalescent COVID-19. CDR3s include the opening cysteine and the closing phenylalanine or tryptophan. A D gene is named only where the DNA matches it firmly. Clone sizes are given selectively: once, few, many, or a class where the clone is expanded.

j_call: TRBJ1-1; d_call: .; cdr3_length: 15; clone_size: .; v_call: TRBV10-3; cdr3_aa: CATGPGDFNGAEAFF; cdr3_nt: TGTGCCACCGGGCCAGGAGATTTCAACGGGGCTGAAGCTTTCTTT
j_call: TRBJ2-5; d_call: .; cdr3_length: 13; clone_size: .; v_call: TRBV6-5; cdr3_aa: CASSYDIKETQYF; cdr3_nt: TGTGCCAGCAGTTATGACATAAAAGAGACCCAGTACTTC
j_call: TRBJ2-1; d_call: .; cdr3_length: 13; clone_size: .; v_call: TRBV6-2/TRBV6-3; cdr3_aa: CASSPGLNNEQFF; cdr3_nt: TGTGCCAGCAGCCCGGGACTGAACAATGAGCAGTTCTTC
j_call: TRBJ1-5; d_call: TRBD1; cdr3_length: 14; clone_size: .; v_call: TRBV28; cdr3_aa: CASSQGTDNQPQHF; cdr3_nt: TGTGCCAGCAGTCAAGGGACAGATAATCAGCCCCAGCATTTT
j_call: TRBJ2-3; d_call: TRBD2; cdr3_length: 14; clone_size: .; v_call: TRBV29-1; cdr3_aa: CSADSGGATDTQYF; cdr3_nt: TGCAGCGCTGACAGCGGGGGGGCTACAGATACGCAGTATTTT
j_call: TRBJ1-2; d_call: .; cdr3_length: 15; clone_size: .; v_call: TRBV28; cdr3_aa: CASSLIEGFNYGYTF; cdr3_nt: TGTGCCAGCAGTTTAATTGAGGGATTTAACTATGGCTACACCTTC
j_call: TRBJ2-6; d_call: .; cdr3_length: 15; clone_size: .; v_call: TRBV28; cdr3_aa: CASSRRNSGANVLTF; cdr3_nt: TGTGCCAGCAGCCGGCGGAACTCTGGGGCCAACGTCCTGACTTTC
j_call: TRBJ1-3; d_call: .; cdr3_length: 17; clone_size: .; v_call: TRBV19; cdr3_aa: CASSPRDPSSSGNTIYF; cdr3_nt: TGTGCCAGTAGTCCGCGGGACCCATCAAGCTCTGGAAACACCATATATTTT
j_call: TRBJ2-7; d_call: TRBD1; cdr3_length: 16; clone_size: .; v_call: TRBV3-1/TRBV3-2; cdr3_aa: CASSHTTGLSSYEQYF; cdr3_nt: TGTGCCAGCAGCCACACGACAGGGTTATCATCCTACGAGCAGTACTTC
j_call: TRBJ1-6; d_call: .; cdr3_length: 12; clone_size: .; v_call: TRBV2; cdr3_aa: CASSWTNSPLHF; cdr3_nt: TGTGCCAGCAGTTGGACAAACTCACCCCTCCACTTT
j_call: TRBJ2-5; d_call: TRBD2; cdr3_length: 15; clone_size: .; v_call: TRBV2; cdr3_aa: CASRGLASYQETQYF; cdr3_nt: TGTGCCAGCAGGGGACTAGCGTCGTACCAAGAGACCCAGTACTTC
j_call: TRBJ1-1; d_call: .; cdr3_length: 13; clone_size: .; v_call: TRBV12-3/TRBV12-4; cdr3_aa: CASSFVGETEAFF; cdr3_nt: TGTGCCAGCAGTTTTGTGGGCGAAACTGAAGCTTTCTTT
j_call: TRBJ2-1; d_call: TRBD1; cdr3_length: 15; clone_size: .; v_call: TRBV6-5; cdr3_aa: CASSNGQGAYNEQFF; cdr3_nt: TGTGCCAGCAGTAATGGACAGGGGGCTTACAATGAGCAGTTCTTC
j_call: TRBJ2-1; d_call: TRBD2; cdr3_length: 14; clone_size: .; v_call: TRBV5-1; cdr3_aa: CASSPTSFGSEQFF; cdr3_nt: TGCGCCAGCAGCCCGACTAGCTTCGGGAGTGAGCAGTTCTTC
j_call: TRBJ1-5; d_call: TRBD1; cdr3_length: 15; clone_size: .; v_call: TRBV2; cdr3_aa: CASRGTDLSHQPQHF; cdr3_nt: TGTGCCAGCAGGGGGACAGATCTTAGCCATCAGCCCCAGCATTTT
j_call: TRBJ2-7; d_call: TRBD1; cdr3_length: 16; clone_size: .; v_call: TRBV7-2; cdr3_aa: CASSSRTGGTSYEQYF; cdr3_nt: TGTGCCAGCAGTTCCAGGACAGGGGGTACCTCCTACGAGCAGTACTTC
j_call: TRBJ2-2; d_call: .; cdr3_length: 12; clone_size: once; v_call: TRBV6-6; cdr3_aa: CASSHNTGELFF; cdr3_nt: TGTGCCAGCAGCCATAACACCGGGGAGCTGTTTTTT
j_call: TRBJ2-1; d_call: .; cdr3_length: 14; clone_size: once; v_call: TRBV4-1; cdr3_aa: CASSQGTALNEQFF; cdr3_nt: TGCGCCAGCAGCCAAGGGACAGCACTCAATGAGCAGTTCTTC
j_call: TRBJ1-6; d_call: .; cdr3_length: 13; clone_size: .; v_call: TRBV6-1; cdr3_aa: CASSDQGNSPLHF; cdr3_nt: TGTGCCAGCAGTGATCAGGGTAATTCACCCCTCCACTTT
j_call: TRBJ1-1; d_call: .; cdr3_length: 15; clone_size: .; v_call: TRBV4-3; cdr3_aa: CASSPGYRGITEAFF; cdr3_nt: TGCGCCAGCAGCCCCGGTTATAGAGGGATCACTGAAGCTTTCTTT
j_call: TRBJ1-4; d_call: .; cdr3_length: 13; clone_size: .; v_call: TRBV27; cdr3_aa: CASKSATNEKLFF; cdr3_nt: TGTGCCAGCAAATCTGCAACTAATGAAAAACTGTTTTTT
j_call: TRBJ2-7; d_call: TRBD2; cdr3_length: 15; clone_size: .; v_call: TRBV28; cdr3_aa: CASSPTSGGAYEQYF; cdr3_nt: TGTGCCAGCAGTCCTACTAGCGGGGGGGCCTACGAGCAGTACTTC
j_call: TRBJ1-2; d_call: TRBD1; cdr3_length: 15; clone_size: .; v_call: TRBV6-1; cdr3_aa: CASSERAGGVYGYTF; cdr3_nt: TGTGCCAGCAGTGAAAGGGCAGGGGGCGTCTATGGCTACACCTTC
j_call: TRBJ2-5; d_call: TRBD2; cdr3_length: 13; clone_size: once; v_call: TRBV3-1/TRBV3-2; cdr3_aa: CASRGGSQETQYF; cdr3_nt: TGTGCCAGCAGGGGAGGGTCCCAAGAGACCCAGTACTTC
j_call: TRBJ1-2; d_call: TRBD1; cdr3_length: 13; clone_size: .; v_call: TRBV3-1/TRBV3-2; cdr3_aa: CASSPQGVMGYTF; cdr3_nt: TGTGCCAGCAGCCCCCAGGGGGTTATGGGCTACACCTTC
j_call: TRBJ2-3; d_call: .; cdr3_length: 13; clone_size: .; v_call: TRBV28; cdr3_aa: CASTAPGFSTQYF; cdr3_nt: TGTGCCAGCACCGCCCCGGGATTTTCTACGCAGTATTTT
j_call: TRBJ2-3; d_call: .; cdr3_length: 14; clone_size: .; v_call: TRBV2; cdr3_aa: CASSEGSGQDTQYF; cdr3_nt: TGTGCCAGCAGTGAGGGGTCAGGGCAAGATACGCAGTATTTT
j_call: TRBJ2-5; d_call: .; cdr3_length: 12; clone_size: .; v_call: TRBV20-1; cdr3_aa: CSASWDSETQYF; cdr3_nt: TGCAGTGCTAGTTGGGACTCCGAGACCCAGTACTTC
j_call: TRBJ1-2; d_call: TRBD1; cdr3_length: 14; clone_size: .; v_call: TRBV3-1/TRBV3-2; cdr3_aa: CASSHNRGDYGYTF; cdr3_nt: TGTGCCAGCAGCCACAACAGGGGTGACTATGGCTACACCTTC
j_call: TRBJ2-1; d_call: .; cdr3_length: 15; clone_size: few; v_call: TRBV5-4; cdr3_aa: CASSLVSGGYNEQFF; cdr3_nt: TGTGCCAGCAGCTTGGTTAGCGGAGGCTACAATGAGCAGTTCTTC
j_call: TRBJ1-2; d_call: .; cdr3_length: 13; clone_size: once; v_call: TRBV5-1; cdr3_aa: CASSLAGVYGYTF; cdr3_nt: TGCGCCAGCAGCTTGGCCGGTGTCTATGGCTACACCTTC
j_call: TRBJ2-2; d_call: .; cdr3_length: 15; clone_size: once; v_call: TRBV7-7; cdr3_aa: CASSLEFSSTGELFF; cdr3_nt: TGTGCCAGCAGCTTAGAATTTAGTAGTACCGGGGAGCTGTTTTTT
j_call: TRBJ1-6; d_call: TRBD1; cdr3_length: 15; clone_size: .; v_call: TRBV18; cdr3_aa: CASSPAGTDNSPLHF; cdr3_nt: TGTGCCAGCTCACCAGCTGGGACAGATAATTCACCCCTCCACTTT
j_call: TRBJ2-5; d_call: TRBD2; cdr3_length: 16; clone_size: .; v_call: TRBV5-1; cdr3_aa: CASSWLLAGGQETQYF; cdr3_nt: TGCGCCAGCAGCTGGCTGCTAGCGGGGGGGCAGGAGACCCAGTACTTC
j_call: TRBJ1-1; d_call: .; cdr3_length: 14; clone_size: .; v_call: TRBV6-4; cdr3_aa: CASSDKGGFTEAFF; cdr3_nt: TGTGCCAGCAGTGACAAGGGAGGTTTCACTGAAGCTTTCTTT
j_call: TRBJ2-5; d_call: .; cdr3_length: 15; clone_size: .; v_call: TRBV7-8; cdr3_aa: CASSLVSGYKETQYF; cdr3_nt: TGTGCCAGCAGCTTAGTTTCGGGGTACAAAGAGACCCAGTACTTC
j_call: TRBJ1-1; d_call: TRBD1; cdr3_length: 11; clone_size: .; v_call: TRBV28; cdr3_aa: CASRRQGLAFF; cdr3_nt: TGTGCCAGCAGGCGACAGGGATTGGCTTTCTTT
j_call: TRBJ2-7; d_call: .; cdr3_length: 11; clone_size: .; v_call: TRBV12-3/TRBV12-4; cdr3_aa: CASSPASEQYF; cdr3_nt: TGTGCCAGCAGCCCAGCGTCCGAGCAGTACTTC
j_call: TRBJ1-6; d_call: .; cdr3_length: 15; clone_size: .; v_call: TRBV5-1; cdr3_aa: CASSLAGIDSSPLHF; cdr3_nt: TGCGCCAGCAGCTTGGCCGGGATCGATAGTTCACCCCTCCACTTT
j_call: TRBJ2-3; d_call: TRBD1; cdr3_length: 17; clone_size: few; v_call: TRBV15; cdr3_aa: CATSSGQVISSTDTQYF; cdr3_nt: TGTGCCACCAGCAGCGGACAGGTTATCTCTAGCACAGATACGCAGTATTTT
j_call: TRBJ1-3; d_call: TRBD1; cdr3_length: 15; clone_size: .; v_call: TRBV30; cdr3_aa: CAWRMTGTSGNTIYF; cdr3_nt: TGTGCCTGGAGGATGACAGGGACTTCCGGAAACACCATATATTTT
j_call: TRBJ1-1; d_call: .; cdr3_length: 17; clone_size: .; v_call: TRBV6-2/TRBV6-3; cdr3_aa: CASSQVVGGRRDTEAFF; cdr3_nt: TGTGCCAGCAGTCAAGTGGTCGGGGGGCGCAGGGACACTGAAGCTTTCTTT
j_call: TRBJ2-2; d_call: .; cdr3_length: 15; clone_size: .; v_call: TRBV20-1; cdr3_aa: CSASVGQANTGELFF; cdr3_nt: TGCAGTGCTAGTGTTGGGCAGGCTAACACCGGGGAGCTGTTTTTT
j_call: TRBJ1-1; d_call: TRBD1; cdr3_length: 13; clone_size: .; v_call: TRBV10-3; cdr3_aa: CATDRGGDTEAFF; cdr3_nt: TGTGCCACGGACAGGGGGGGGGACACTGAAGCTTTCTTT
j_call: TRBJ2-7; d_call: .; cdr3_length: 12; clone_size: .; v_call: TRBV28; cdr3_aa: CASSFNRGEQYF; cdr3_nt: TGTGCCAGCAGTTTCAATCGGGGCGAGCAGTACTTC
j_call: TRBJ1-4; d_call: .; cdr3_length: 15; clone_size: .; v_call: TRBV7-2; cdr3_aa: CASSPVAGINEKLFF; cdr3_nt: TGTGCCAGCAGTCCAGTTGCGGGGATTAATGAAAAACTGTTTTTT
j_call: TRBJ2-3; d_call: TRBD2; cdr3_length: 16; clone_size: .; v_call: TRBV7-2; cdr3_aa: CASSSGLAGPPDTQYF; cdr3_nt: TGTGCCAGCAGCTCTGGACTAGCGGGCCCCCCGGATACGCAGTATTTT
j_call: TRBJ1-5; d_call: .; cdr3_length: 14; clone_size: .; v_call: TRBV27; cdr3_aa: CASSRDSGNQPQHF; cdr3_nt: TGTGCCAGCAGTAGAGATTCGGGCAATCAGCCCCAGCATTTT
j_call: TRBJ2-7; d_call: .; cdr3_length: 11; clone_size: .; v_call: TRBV19; cdr3_aa: CASSSGGEQYF; cdr3_nt: TGTGCCAGTAGTAGTGGAGGCGAGCAGTACTTC